Below, 15 T cell receptor beta chains from the same sample are listed, as sequenced in a study of shared clonotypes between healthy human individuals. The repertoire was sequenced with immunoSEQ multiplex PCR; TCRdb's copy has only in-frame clones and lacks some. The sample yields hundreds of thousands of clones, roughly 96% seen once. Naive CD8 cells lacked CD45RO and underwent positive selection for CCR7, leaving out terminally differentiated effector memory CD45RA+ cells. The sample taken for sequencing was naive CD8+ T cells sorted from blood. These receptors all stem from a woman between 25 and 40 years old in good health.

V gene TRBV5-4 combines with J gene TRBJ2-7, with a tentative D call TRBD2 (6 bases). V shed 6 bases and J shed 5 bases, with 9 bases lying between them. CDR1 and CDR2 from the germline V gene are SGHNT and YYREEE (reference sequence). The length of the CDR3 is 11 residues. The CDR3 region has the DNA TGTGCCAGCACTGCGGGGAACGAGCAGTACTTC. Its translation: CASTAGNEQYF.

The chain is built from TRBV30 and TRBJ1-2; 9 bases agree with TRBD1. The V segment lost 5 bases and the J segment 2 bases; nucleotides outside the gene matches: 3. CDR3 size: 13 residues. Germline CDR1 GTSNPN, CDR2 SVGIG (reference sequence). The DNA for the CDR3 is TGTGCCTGGGGGGGACAGGGAAACTATGGCTACACCTTC. This codes for CAWGGQGNYGYTF. The full variable domain, in which reference TRBV30 and TRBJ1-2 provide the parts outside the CDR3, is SQTIHQWPATLVQPVGSPLSLECTVEGTSNPNLYWYRQAAGRGLQLLFYSVGIGQISSEVPQNLSASRPQDRQFILSSKKLLLSDSGFYLCAWGGQGNYGYTFGSGTRLTVV.

V is TRBV27 and J is TRBJ2-1, with 14 positions matching TRBD2. The CDR3 has 15 residues. The germline gives CDR1 MNHEY, CDR2 SMNVEV (reference sequence). Trimming took 7 bases from V and 8 from J; bases not matched to a gene: 7. CDR3 nucleotides: TGTGCCAGCATGGGACTAGCGGGAGCGGTCGATGAGCAGTTCTTC. Protein: CASMGLAGAVDEQFF.

The chain recombines TRBV29-1 with TRBJ2-7, with 8 bases fitting TRBD1. J was trimmed by 0 bases and V by 2 bases; bases with no gene match: 9. Germline CDR1 is SQVTM and CDR2 is ANQGSEA. The length of the CDR3 is 16 residues. The CDR3 sequence is CSVEWADRGYSYEQYF. The DNA for the CDR3 is TGCAGCGTTGAATGGGCCGACAGGGGCTACTCCTACGAGCAGTACTTC.

The chain employs TRBV5-1 and TRBJ1-4; unclear D gene. This CDR3 spans 14 amino acids. The V gene lost 0 bases and the J gene lost 10 bases, with 13 bases spanning the gap. Germline V gene sequence: CDR1 SGHRS, CDR2 YFSETQ. The chain's CDR3 is CASSLDSGEGKLFF. CDR3 nucleotide sequence: TGCGCCAGCAGCTTGGACAGTGGGGAGGGAAAACTGTTTTTT.

The rearrangement joins TRBV15 to TRBJ2-1; D ambiguous. The CDR3 has 17 amino acids. CDR1 and CDR2 (germline): LNHNV, YYDKDF (reference sequence). Deletions cut 3 bases from V and 0 bases from J, with 15 bases between. Written as DNA, the CDR3 is TGTGCCACCAGCAGGGGCCTAAGCGAGAGCTCCTACAATGAGCAGTTCTTC. This translates into CATSRGLSESSYNEQFF. The complete variable domain, with remaining parts taken from reference TRBV15 and TRBJ2-1, reads DAMVIQNPRYQVTQFGKPVTLSCSQTLNHNVMYWYQQKSSQAPKLLFHYYDKDFNNEADTPDNFQSRRPNTSFCFLDIRSPGLGDTAMYLCATSRGLSESSYNEQFFGPGTRLTVL.

This chain links TRBV29-1 with TRBJ2-1; possible D gene TRBD1, 5 bases. Germline CDR1 reads SQVTM; CDR2 reads ANQGSEA. The V end lost 1 base, the J end lost 6 bases, and 16 bases lay between the germline ends. CDR3 length equals 15 residues. The CDR3 DNA reads as TGCAGCGTTGAAGGAGGCAGGGTGCCCTCCAATGAGCAGTTCTTC. Translated, it gives CSVEGGRVPSNEQFF.

This clone was counted between two and nine times. The chain uses TRBV28 and TRBJ1-5; D is possibly TRBD1 (6 bases). The CDR3 runs 12 residues. CDR1 and CDR2 from the germline V gene are MDHEN and SYDVKM. With 6 bases removed from V and 5 bases from J, the gap between germline ends came to 8 bases. CDR3 amino acids: CASREGDQPQHF. The CDR3 DNA follows: TGTGCCAGCAGAGAGGGGGATCAGCCCCAGCATTTT.

V usage is TRBV19 and J usage is TRBJ2-5, with D unresolved. Between the trimmed V and J ends, which lost 5 bases and 1 base, there was a span of 23 bases. The CDR3 has 18 amino acids. Germline CDR1 and CDR2: LNHDA and SQIVND (reference sequence). CDR3 coding DNA: TGTGCCAGTAGTCCTCGGGCCGCCGTCCGGCAGATCCAAGAGACCCAGTACTTC. Translation: CASSPRAAVRQIQETQYF.

The chain is built from TRBV11-2 and TRBJ2-7, with 7 nucleotides matching TRBD1. Trimming cost V 1 base and J 7 bases; bases outside gene matches: 10. The CDR3 loop spans 15 amino acids. Per germline, CDR1 SGHAT and CDR2 FQNNGV. The CDR3 coding sequence is TGTGCCAGCAGCTTAGCCACGACAGGGCCGAGGGAGCAGTACTTC. Protein product: CASSLATTGPREQYF.

This clone was counted between two and nine times. V and J are TRBV5-1 and TRBJ2-7; a possible D gene is TRBD1 (5 bases). Germline values: CDR1 SGHRS, CDR2 YFSETQ. V was trimmed by 3 bases and J by 2 bases, leaving 9 bases between them. The CDR3 totals 13 residues. Here the CDR3 reads CASSYGQTYEQYF. DNA of the CDR3: TGCGCCAGCAGCTACGGACAAACCTACGAGCAGTACTTC.

The chain joins TRBV5-1 to TRBJ2-5; D is unclear. V gave up 4 bases and J gave up 0 bases, with 4 bases separating them. CDR3 length: 12 residues. CDR1 is SGHRS, CDR2 YFSETQ, per germline. The CDR3 loop is CASSEYQETQYF. DNA of the CDR3: TGCGCCAGCAGCGAGTACCAAGAGACCCAGTACTTC.

This sequence joins TRBV7-8 and TRBJ2-3, with D perhaps matching TRBD1 (6 bases). The CDR3 is made up of 18 amino acids. The germline V gene has CDR1 SGHVS and CDR2 FQNEAQ. The V end was cut by 1 base, the J end by 0 bases, with 17 bases between. For the CDR3, the DNA is TGTGCCAGCAGCTTAGATCCAACGACAGGAGCTAGCACAGATACGCAGTATTTT. It codes for CASSLDPTTGASTDTQYF. The entire variable domain, with the rest obtained from reference TRBV7-8 and TRBJ2-3, is as follows: GAGVSQSPRYKVAKRGQDVALRCDPISGHVSLFWYQQALGQGPEFLTYFQNEAQLDKSGLPSDRFFAERPEGSVSTLKIQRTQQEDSAVYLCASSLDPTTGASTDTQYFGPGTRLTVL.

The chain employs TRBV30 and TRBJ1-2; the D gene is possibly TRBD1 (6 bases). CDR1 and CDR2 (germline): GTSNPN, SVGIG (reference sequence). Trimming stripped 3 bases from V and 6 bases from J, with 17 bases between. This CDR3 contains 14 residues. The CDR3 region has the DNA TGTGCCTGGAGACAGGGTCTCTTGAGAAATGGCTACACCTTC. It encodes CAWRQGLLRNGYTF.

The count of this clone is one. V usage is TRBV28 and J usage is TRBJ2-3; 9 nucleotides line up with TRBD2. The CDR3 is 14 residues long. V lost 3 bases and J lost 10; bases outside the gene matches: 8. CDR1 and CDR2 (germline): MDHEN, SYDVKM. In DNA, the CDR3 is TGTGCCAGCAGTTTCCCGGGACTAGCAGGTCCGCAGTATTTT. Amino acid sequence: CASSFPGLAGPQYF.